Listed here is a single T cell receptor (beta chain). Its target antigen remains unknown. Germline is not matched at one junction end, which may reflect a read error. Taken from cysteine to phenylalanine, the CDR3 has 15 residues. Only CDR3 DNA is held: 45 bases, read in frame from base 1. The germline V gene (reference sequence) provides CDR1 SEHNR and CDR2 FQNEAQ. No patient had a history of other malignancies or prior chemotherapy or radiotherapy, and all had node-negative disease on CT and PET/CT. At each of two time points, around 6.5 milliliters of peripheral venous blood were collected in EDTA tubes. PBMCs were isolated by Ficoll-Paque Plus density-gradient centrifugation. Immediately after collection, samples were stored at -80 degrees C until analysis. Two rounds of multiplex PCR were used to amplify the TCR beta CDR3 region from genomic DNA. In the first PCR round, primers specific to each TRBV and TRBJ gene were used, and the primer sequences were filed in Chinese patent CN105087789A. The second PCR round used universal primers. The Roche High Pure PCR Template Preparation Kit was used to extract genomic DNA from the frozen PBMCs. Paired-end sequencing with 151 bp reads was performed on the libraries using an Illumina HiSeq 3000. The source study handled its data this way. CutAdapt was used to remove raw reads lacking the multiplex PCR primer sequences. High-quality paired reads were merged into contigs with PEAR. By alignment to reference sequences, MiXCR assigned TRB V, D and J gene segments to each contig. To remove sequencing errors, CDR3 sequences were clustered according to base quality and sequence similarity. Diversity was calculated as Shannon entropy divided by the natural log of the number of productive TCR sequences. Clonality was defined as one minus Shannon entropy divided by the natural log of the number of unique clonotypes. The Youden index of ROC curves was used to select progression-free survival cut-offs for repertoire metrics, and analyses were performed in R 3.5.3. The public reads were reprocessed in TCRdb via fastp at Q25 and MiXCR, keeping in-frame beta chains. Entries are consolidated by CDR3 protein sequence, retaining the most common genes and DNA. For this entry, the V and J calls and clone size follow TCRdb and not the study's own pipeline. The sample table holds fewer than 15,000 distinct CDR3 sequences, of which less than 50% were seen once. The biggest ten clones account for roughly 25% of the sample.

These data are taken from a study of prognosis after radiotherapy for stage I lung cancer (dated by TCRdb to 2020 to 2022). Context from the whole study: Between April 2018 and 2019, around 19 stage I NSCLC patients were enrolled in Nanjing, China. Of the enrolled patients, around 15 had newly diagnosed primary stage I lung tumors, while several had oligometastatic NSCLC following surgical resection of the primary tumor. All patients were considered medically inoperable, owing to comorbidities in about a dozen and refusal of surgery in about seven. Ages in the cohort of about a dozen men and over 5 women ranged from roughly 50 to 85 years, with a median of 74. Squamous cell carcinoma histology was identified in 7 or 8 patients, and adenocarcinoma histology was identified in around 13 patients. Using image-guided IMRT or VMAT, SBRT was delivered in 3 to 5 fractions at a biologically effective dose of at least 100 Gy. SBRT was not combined with any concurrent therapy in any patient. Distant metastases were developed by four of the 19 patients after SBRT, at a median of around seven months, whereas no significant progression was observed in the other 15 patients. Peripheral blood TCR beta repertoires were profiled in stage I NSCLC patients before and after stereotactic body radiotherapy, and the study then linked these repertoires to distant failure. For each of the 20 or so patients, one blood sample was taken before SBRT and one after, so the study sequenced approximately 38 samples in total. Overall study results and their limits: Post-SBRT Shannon entropy and its change from baseline were lower in patients who developed distant metastases; baseline Shannon entropy was not associated with metastases. Differences in TRBV and TRBJ usage frequencies by metastasis status were reportedly observed in two V genes at baseline and in roughly ten V and two J genes after SBRT. Tumor specificity of expanded TCR clones was not determined. After SBRT, the number of unique TCR clones decreased (median around 9,400 before versus 6,000 to 7,500 after; Wilcoxon paired P=0.011). No adjustment for multiple comparisons was applied to any of the reported P values. The small cohort and short follow-up limited the study, so independent validation of the findings is needed.

The source material was PBMCs, sampled before or after stereotactic body radiation therapy (not recorded which). In this chain, TRBV7-9 is recombined with TRBJ2-5, and TRBD2 aligns with 7 junction nucleotides. The J call is uncertain, as TRBJ2-1 better fits the DNA end. This receptor was obtained from a donor at least 50 years old with non-small cell lung cancer. The CDR3 reads as follows: CASSSRSGIWNDQFF. The nucleotide sequence reads TGTGCCAGCAGCTCCCGCAGCGGGATTTGGAATGATCAGTTCTTC.